Sequencing of this T cell receptor (beta chain) was carried out in a study of blood T cell repertoires in COVID-19. Here immunoSEQ multiplex PCR was the method, and the copy in TCRdb shows in-frame clones only, minus some. This table has approximately 120,000 clones, around nine tenths appearing once. The CDR3 runs 19 residues. Germline loops: CDR1 KGHSH, CDR2 LQKENI. The V and J ends lost 6 bases and 7 bases respectively, with 31 bases between them. Sequenced: peripheral blood. This receptor was identified in a man aged 50 to 59 with acute or convalescent COVID-19. The chain has TRBV18 and TRBJ2-1; tentatively, D is TRBD1 (10 bases). The CDR3 DNA is TGTGCCAGCTCTCCGGGACAGGGGACGGAAAAGCGGGGGGATAATGAGCAGTTCTTC. It yields the protein CASSPGQGTEKRGDNEQFF.